A selection of T cell receptor beta chains follows, all from one sample in a study of T cells after yellow fever vaccination. TCRdb fed the 5' RACE reads into MiXCR, producing one record per CDR3 protein. The data contain approximately 510,000 distinct CDR3 sequences, roughly a fifth of them seen just once; the ten biggest clones take up roughly a sixth. The material was PBMCs, obtained 21 days after the first yellow fever vaccination. The receptor set was obtained from a man aged 18 to 35 who received the YFV17D yellow fever vaccine. Each CDR3 is given with its conserved first and last residue.

TRBV4-2,CASSQDISGGNADTQYF
TRBV13,CASSFRGDEKLFF
TRBV11-2,CASSFRAAVSSGANVLTF
TRBV4-2,CASSPSDRASWKLFF
TRBV12-3/TRBV12-4,CASSKGTSGASTDTQYF
TRBV11-2,CASSSLYLAGGRSDTQYF
TRBV18,CASSPRDNQETQYF
TRBV20-1,CSARPDGEWRNTIYF
TRBV28,CASSPGTITPSTDTQYF
TRBV27,CASRRKPTSTDTQYF
TRBV29-1,CSVDPVLSTDTQYF
TRBV20-1,CSAGDVVNEQFF
TRBV27,CASRWERTTDTQYF
TRBV12-3/TRBV12-4,CTLSLGALNSPLHF
TRBV7-9,CASSFSGGVFNEQFF
TRBV12-5,CASGLGTLDNEQFF
TRBV20-1,CSALLASYNEQFF
TRBV4-3,CASSPWTGGNEQFF
TRBV4-1,CASSQISGGISTDTQYF
TRBV18,CASSSGPLRQETQYF
TRBV11-1,CASSSGPGTRRDKSTDTQYF
TRBV5-1,CASSWTGNTGELFF
TRBV6-4,CASSARGVRDIQYF
TRBV4-1,CASTNGEVPAEAFF
TRBV6-5,CASSYNRGYSPLHF
TRBV12-3/TRBV12-4,CASSSSTGLGYGYTF
TRBV10-3,CASTSGSAQQYF
TRBV5-1,CASSLRTGGLNTEAFF
TRBV12-3/TRBV12-4,CASSFLEGRAFF
TRBV5-1,CASSGAGSYDNEQFF
TRBV4-3,CASSQAAGWVNEQFF
TRBV4-2,CASSGLAVSTDTQYF
TRBV6-4,CASSPGTAGGYTF
TRBV20-1,CSARPTYNSPLHF
TRBV4-1,CASSQDARGVMNTEAFF
TRBV6-5,CASSYSVGVTDTQYF
TRBV28,CASSSRGGPTDTQYF
TRBV4-1,CASSADRGNYGYTF
TRBV5-5,CASSPTSPQETQYF
TRBV29-1,CSVEDGGSDTQYF
TRBV9,CASSVEGARTGQLFF
TRBV5-6,CASSATATDTQYF
TRBV4-2,CASSGPDTLRTEAFF
TRBV7-2,CASSRDRGNGYTF
TRBV7-2,CASSPGRRANTEAFF
TRBV4-1,CASSHITGTESGGALFF
TRBV5-5,CASSLVAGYTEAFF
TRBV5-1,CASSTSAAGIEETQYF
TRBV7-3,CASSWTMDPQETQYF
TRBV5-1,CASSPGTASTGELFF
TRBV7-9,CASSPTETASNQPQHF
TRBV9,CASSVAPRVGEQFF
TRBV11-2,CASSPNGDNFWGVITDTQYF
TRBV29-1,CSVEAGRGGYNEQFF
TRBV5-5,CASRTSPQSNEQFF
TRBV4-2,CASSQGEGGSGYTDTQYF
TRBV9,CASSVGGETGELFF